What follows is one T cell receptor beta chain and its context. What it binds is unknown. Trimming stripped 5 bases from V and 4 bases from J, with 21 bases between. This CDR3 is built from 17 residues. CDR1 and CDR2 from the germline V gene are SGHTA and FQGNSA. This entry comes from a study of response to subunit inactivated influenza vaccine. Study-wide results and limits: That few new T cells are recruited by each seasonal influenza vaccination was the authors' suggestion.

MiXCR was run by TCRdb on the RT-PCR reads, yielding one entry per CDR3 protein. Of some 500,000 distinct CDR3 sequences in the sample, 25% were seen once. The source of this sequence is a man aged 45-65 years who received an inactivated influenza vaccine. Sequencing was performed on CD4+ T cells sorted from PBMCs, taken around 5 days after vaccination. The V call is TRBV7-2, the J call TRBJ2-1; no firm D call. CDR3: CASSPPSGLADYNEQFF. CDR3 nucleotide sequence: TGTGCCAGCAGCCCCCCGAGTGGGTTGGCCGATTACAATGAGCAGTTCTTC.